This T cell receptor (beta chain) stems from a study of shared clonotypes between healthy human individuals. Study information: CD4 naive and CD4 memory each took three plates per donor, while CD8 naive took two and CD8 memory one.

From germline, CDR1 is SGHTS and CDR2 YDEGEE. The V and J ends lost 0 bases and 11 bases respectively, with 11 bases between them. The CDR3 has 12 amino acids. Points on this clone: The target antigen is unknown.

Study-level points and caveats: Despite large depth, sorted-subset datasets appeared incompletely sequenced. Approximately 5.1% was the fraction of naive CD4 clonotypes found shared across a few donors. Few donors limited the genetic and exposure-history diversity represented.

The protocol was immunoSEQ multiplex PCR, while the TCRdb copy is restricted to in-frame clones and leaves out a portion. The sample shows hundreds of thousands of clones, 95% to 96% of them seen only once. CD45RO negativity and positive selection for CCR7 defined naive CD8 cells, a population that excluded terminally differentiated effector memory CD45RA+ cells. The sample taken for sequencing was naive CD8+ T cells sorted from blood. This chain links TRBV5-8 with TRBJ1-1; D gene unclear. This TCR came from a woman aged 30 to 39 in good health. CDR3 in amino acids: CASSLGQEAAFF. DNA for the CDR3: TGTGCCAGCAGCTTGGGGCAGGAGGCCGCTTTCTTT. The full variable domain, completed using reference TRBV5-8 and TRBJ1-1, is EAGVTQSPTHLIKTRGQQATLRCSPISGHTSVYWYQQALGLGLQFLLWYDEGEERNRGNFPPRFSGRQFPNYSSELNVNALELEDSALYLCASSLGQEAAFFGQGTRLTVV.